This T cell receptor (beta chain) was found in a study of regulatory T cells in long-lasting Graves disease. Findings of the study overall: TCR diversity was lower in persistent Graves' patients (versus newly diagnosed ones). Tissue studied was limited to peripheral blood, excluding thyroid tissue.

This clonotype was picked up many times. Its antigen remains unknown. Construction of the TCR beta libraries employed iRepertoire HTBI primers in conjunction with Arm-PCR of CDR3 regions. One entry per CDR3 protein results from TCRdb running MiXCR on the multiplex PCR reads. The sample has some 200,000 distinct CDR3 sequences; roughly a fifth are singletons. Time point indicated: newly diagnosed GD, antithyroid drugs for less than 3 months. The TCR library was made from RNA that had been extracted from PBMCs in TRIzol. These data also formed part of another study, on T cells in Graves' hyperthyroidism and ophthalmopathy. That study adds: Ophthalmopathy and stable hyperthyroidism were told apart by a 13 V-J model.

The receptor's source is a woman aged 25 to 39 with Graves disease. This specimen was peripheral blood mononuclear cells (PBMCs), taken at new diagnosis, from a patient treated with antithyroid drugs.

CDR3 region: CASSTPGLESTDTQYF. The CDR3 bases are TGTGCCAGCAGTACACCGGGACTAGAGAGCACAGATACGCAGTATTTT. V is TRBV28 and J is TRBJ2-3, with 8 bases fitting TRBD2. V dropped 5 bases and J dropped 0; count of bases not matched to a gene: 7. CDR1 is MDHEN, CDR2 SYDVKM, per germline. The CDR3 extends over 16 amino acids.